These T cell receptor beta chains were read from a single sample in a study of a mutant IDH1 vaccine in newly diagnosed glioma. The repertoire was sequenced with immunoSEQ multiplex PCR; TCRdb's copy has only in-frame clones and lacks some. The sample has some 26,000 clones, roughly 85% seen once. What these receptors recognize is not known. Sequencing was performed on PBMCs, taken from a glioma patient whose treatment included an IDH1 peptide vaccine. Every receptor here comes from a woman aged 25 to 39 with glioma. Both conserved end residues are part of each CDR3. A D gene is named only where the DNA matches it firmly. The size entry is marked missing in some rows and otherwise reads once, few, many or a size class.

TRBJ2-2	NA	NA	14	TRBV6-5	CASSTGPYTGELFF	TGTGCCAGCAGTACCGGGCCCTACACCGGGGAGCTGTTTTTT
TRBJ2-1	once	TRBD2	15	TRBV29-1	CSVNKGLAGANEQFF	TGCAGCGTGAATAAGGGACTAGCGGGGGCCAATGAGCAGTTCTTC
TRBJ1-3	once	NA	16	TRBV19	CASSGVEAISGNTIYF	TGTGCCAGTAGTGGGGTGGAGGCGATCTCTGGAAACACCATATATTTT
TRBJ2-5	NA	TRBD2	17	TRBV7-6	CASSLDVAGAAQETQYF	TGTGCCAGCAGCTTAGACGTAGCGGGGGCCGCCCAAGAGACCCAGTACTTC
TRBJ1-4	few	NA	14	TRBV30	CAWERGGGSQKLFF	TGTGCCTGGGAGCGCGGGGGAGGGTCCCAAAAACTGTTTTTT
TRBJ2-5	NA	TRBD2	14	TRBV5-1	CASRLTSGSETQYF	TGCGCCAGCAGATTGACTAGCGGGAGTGAGACCCAGTACTTC
TRBJ2-1	NA	NA	15	TRBV4-3	CASSQDRGTHNEQFF	TGCGCCAGCAGCCAAGATCGGGGGACCCACAATGAGCAGTTCTTC
TRBJ2-4	NA	TRBD1	15	TRBV29-1	CSVEAFGQGKNIQYF	TGCAGCGTTGAAGCGTTCGGACAGGGCAAAAACATTCAGTACTTC
TRBJ2-5	NA	TRBD2	15	TRBV5-1	CASSPAGTSGETQYF	TGCGCCAGCAGCCCCGCCGGGACTAGCGGTGAGACCCAGTACTTC
TRBJ2-7	NA	NA	13	TRBV2	CASSPRDSYEQYF	TGTGCCAGCAGTCCCCGAGACTCCTACGAGCAGTACTTC
TRBJ2-5	NA	NA	15	TRBV6-1	CASARTDTNQETQYF	TGTGCCAGCGCCAGGACCGACACTAACCAAGAGACCCAGTACTTC
TRBJ1-2	NA	TRBD1	13	TRBV18	CASSPGQVYGYTF	TGTGCCAGCTCTCCCGGACAGGTCTATGGCTACACCTTC
TRBJ2-7	NA	TRBD1	16	TRBV5-1	CASSGQGQGKVGEQYF	TGCGCCAGCAGCGGCCAGGGACAGGGGAAGGTTGGGGAGCAGTACTTC
TRBJ2-7	NA	NA	13	TRBV29-1	CSALLGGHYEQYF	TGCAGCGCCCTCCTGGGGGGACACTACGAGCAGTACTTC
TRBJ2-2	NA	NA	14	TRBV9	CASSGSPNTGELFF	TGTGCCAGCAGCGGGAGCCCCAACACCGGGGAGCTGTTTTTT
TRBJ2-1	NA	NA	11	TRBV5-1	CASSFRNEQFF	TGCGCCAGCAGCTTCAGGAATGAGCAGTTCTTC
TRBJ1-1	NA	NA	12	TRBV6-5	CASRNTGWEAFF	TGTGCCAGCAGAAACACCGGATGGGAAGCTTTCTTT
TRBJ2-2	NA	NA	14	TRBV25-1	CATKINTGTGELFF	TGTGCCACCAAAATTAATACAGGGACCGGGGAGCTGTTTTTT
TRBJ1-5	NA	TRBD1	16	TRBV4-1	CASSQVGQGDNQPQHF	TGCGCCAGCAGCCAAGTTGGACAGGGAGACAATCAGCCCCAGCATTTT
TRBJ1-5	NA	NA	16	TRBV7-2	CASSLETGLRGQPQHF	TGTGCCAGCAGCCTCGAGACGGGGTTAAGGGGTCAGCCCCAGCATTTT
TRBJ2-7	NA	NA	15	TRBV6-1	CASSEVQAFAYEQYF	TGTGCCAGCAGTGAAGTTCAGGCCTTTGCATACGAGCAGTACTTC
TRBJ2-7	NA	NA	13	TRBV27	CASSLRVGYEQYF	TGTGCCAGCAGCCTCAGGGTCGGCTACGAGCAGTACTTC
TRBJ1-5	NA	NA	12	TRBV7-9	CASSLDNQPQHF	TGTGCCAGCAGCTTAGACAACCAGCCCCAGCATTTT
TRBJ2-5	NA	NA	14	TRBV6-1	CATLGGWWQETQYF	TGTGCCACCCTAGGGGGTTGGTGGCAAGAGACCCAGTACTTC
TRBJ2-5	NA	NA	13	TRBV18	CASSPPQLGAQYF	TGTGCCAGCTCACCACCCCAGTTGGGGGCCCAGTACTTC
TRBJ1-4	NA	NA	15	TRBV2	CASTMGDFGGEKLFF	TGTGCCAGCACCATGGGGGACTTTGGAGGTGAAAAACTGTTTTTT
TRBJ2-7	NA	TRBD2	14	TRBV5-1	CASSSGGGGYEQYF	TGCGCCAGCAGCTCCGGGGGGGGAGGCTACGAGCAGTACTTC
TRBJ1-6	NA	NA	14	TRBV5-1	CASSRDRIGSPLHF	TGCGCCAGCAGTCGCGACAGGATTGGTTCACCCCTCCACTTT
TRBJ1-2	NA	NA	14	TRBV4-1	CASSQDGGNYGYTF	TGCGCCAGCAGCCAAGATGGGGGAAACTATGGCTACACCTTC
TRBJ2-5	NA	NA	14	TRBV5-6	CASSLVTGQETQYF	TGTGCCAGCAGCTTGGTTACAGGCCAAGAGACCCAGTACTTC
TRBJ1-1	NA	NA	15	TRBV27	CASSPRGVGITEAFF	TGTGCCAGCAGTCCCCGGGGGGTGGGCATCACTGAAGCTTTCTTT
TRBJ1-4	NA	NA	14	TRBV6-5	CASSPGFLDEKLFF	TGTGCCAGCAGTCCGGGCTTCTTGGATGAAAAACTGTTTTTT
TRBJ1-4	few	NA	13	TRBV6-6	CASSYQVGEKLFF	TGTGCCAGCAGTTACCAGGTTGGCGAAAAACTGTTTTTT
TRBJ2-5	NA	TRBD2	16	TRBV6-6	CASSSRTSGGGETQYF	TGTGCCAGCAGTTCCCGGACTAGCGGGGGTGGAGAGACCCAGTACTTC
TRBJ1-1	NA	NA	14	TRBV14	CASSQQGGMTEAFF	TGTGCCAGCAGCCAACAGGGAGGGATGACTGAAGCTTTCTTT
TRBJ1-1	NA	TRBD1	14	TRBV7-4	CASSFRTGGGVAFF	TGTGCCAGCAGCTTTCGGACAGGGGGGGGTGTAGCTTTCTTT
TRBJ2-5	NA	TRBD2	16	TRBV5-6	CASSLSGGGRVETQYF	TGTGCCAGCAGCTTGAGCGGCGGGGGGCGGGTAGAGACCCAGTACTTC
TRBJ2-7	few	TRBD1	13	TRBV2	CASSGDRGREQYF	TGTGCCAGCAGTGGGGACAGGGGAAGAGAGCAGTACTTC
TRBJ2-5	NA	TRBD2	19	TRBV7-8	CASSLRGPGLAGGGETQYF	TGTGCCAGCAGCTTAAGGGGGCCGGGACTAGCGGGGGGCGGAGAGACCCAGTACTTC
TRBJ1-2	NA	TRBD1	13	TRBV29-1	CSVADRGGYGYTF	TGCAGCGTTGCCGACAGGGGCGGATATGGCTACACCTTC
TRBJ1-5	medium-sized	NA	15	TRBV5-6	CASSLANSELRPQHF	TGTGCCAGCAGCTTGGCGAACAGCGAGCTGAGGCCCCAGCATTTT
TRBJ2-1	NA	TRBD2	15	TRBV19	CASSPGTSGSNEQFF	TGTGCCAGTAGTCCCGGGACTAGCGGATCTAATGAGCAGTTCTTC
TRBJ1-5	few	NA	15	TRBV19	CASSIRGEFNQPQHF	TGTGCCAGTAGTATACGAGGGGAATTCAATCAGCCCCAGCATTTT
TRBJ1-5	NA	NA	13	TRBV19	CASNDQGNQPQHF	TGTGCCAGTAATGATCAGGGTAATCAGCCCCAGCATTTT
TRBJ1-1	few	NA	15	TRBV9	CASSVGVGKNTEAFF	TGTGCCAGCAGCGTAGGGGTCGGAAAGAACACTGAAGCTTTCTTT